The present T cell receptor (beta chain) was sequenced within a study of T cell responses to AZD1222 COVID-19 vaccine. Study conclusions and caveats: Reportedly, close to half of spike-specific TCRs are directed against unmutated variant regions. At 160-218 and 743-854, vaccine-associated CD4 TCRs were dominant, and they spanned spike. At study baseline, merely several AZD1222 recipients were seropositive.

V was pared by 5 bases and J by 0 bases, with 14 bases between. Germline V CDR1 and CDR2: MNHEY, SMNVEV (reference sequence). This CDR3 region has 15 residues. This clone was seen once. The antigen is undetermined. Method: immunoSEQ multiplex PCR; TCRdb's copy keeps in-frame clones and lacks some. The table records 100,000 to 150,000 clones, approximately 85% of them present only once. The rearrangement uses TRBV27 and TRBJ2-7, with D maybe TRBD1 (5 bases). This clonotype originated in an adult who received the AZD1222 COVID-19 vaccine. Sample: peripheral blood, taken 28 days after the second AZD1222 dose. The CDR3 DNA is TGTGCCAGCAGTCGACAGTCAATTAGCTCCTACGAGCAGTACTTC. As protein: CASSRQSISSYEQYF.